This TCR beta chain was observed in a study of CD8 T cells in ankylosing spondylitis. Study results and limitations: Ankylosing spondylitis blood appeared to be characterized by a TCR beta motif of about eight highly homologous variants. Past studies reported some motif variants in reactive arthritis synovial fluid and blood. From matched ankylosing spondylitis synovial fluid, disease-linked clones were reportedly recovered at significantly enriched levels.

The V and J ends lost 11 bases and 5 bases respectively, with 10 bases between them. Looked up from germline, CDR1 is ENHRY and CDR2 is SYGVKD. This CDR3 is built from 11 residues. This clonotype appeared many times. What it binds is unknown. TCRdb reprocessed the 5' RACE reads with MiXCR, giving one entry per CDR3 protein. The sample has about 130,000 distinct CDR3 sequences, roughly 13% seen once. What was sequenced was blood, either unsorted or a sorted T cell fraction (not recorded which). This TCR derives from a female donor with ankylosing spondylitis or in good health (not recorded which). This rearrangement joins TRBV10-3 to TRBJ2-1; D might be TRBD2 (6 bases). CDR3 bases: TGTGCCTCCCGCGGGGACAATGAGCAGTTCTTC. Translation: CASRGDNEQFF.